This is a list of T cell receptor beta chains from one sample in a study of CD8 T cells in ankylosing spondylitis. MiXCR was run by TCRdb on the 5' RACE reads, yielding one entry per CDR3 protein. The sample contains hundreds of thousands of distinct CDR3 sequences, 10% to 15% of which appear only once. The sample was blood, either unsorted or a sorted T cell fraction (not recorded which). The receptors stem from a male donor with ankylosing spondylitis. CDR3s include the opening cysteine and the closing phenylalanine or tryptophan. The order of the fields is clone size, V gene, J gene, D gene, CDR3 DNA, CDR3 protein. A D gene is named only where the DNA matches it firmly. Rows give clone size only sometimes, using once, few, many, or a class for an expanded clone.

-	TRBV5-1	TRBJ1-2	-	TGCGCCAGCAGCTTGATTTCAGCCTCCGACTATGGCTACACCTTC	CASSLISASDYGYTF
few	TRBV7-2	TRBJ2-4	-	TGTGCCAGCAGCTGGACTCCTGCCAAAAACATTCAGTACTTC	CASSWTPAKNIQYF
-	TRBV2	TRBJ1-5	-	TGTGCCAGCACCGTGGACCGTCCAGTTAGGCCCCAGCATTTT	CASTVDRPVRPQHF
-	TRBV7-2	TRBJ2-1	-	TGTGCCAGCAGACAGAAGAGCGGGACAGTGAGCGACAATGAGCAGTTCTTC	CASRQKSGTVSDNEQFF
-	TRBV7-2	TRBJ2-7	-	TGTGCCAGCAGCTTCCCGGGACCAATTCTTTACGAGCAGTACTTC	CASSFPGPILYEQYF
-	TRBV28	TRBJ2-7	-	TGTGCCAGCAGTTCAAGGGGGGCTGGAATAGGGGTCGAGCAGTACTTC	CASSSRGAGIGVEQYF
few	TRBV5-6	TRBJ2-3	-	TGTGCCAGCAGCTTTTCCGCTGAGCGGAGCACAGATACGCAGTATTTT	CASSFSAERSTDTQYF
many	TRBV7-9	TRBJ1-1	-	TGTGCCAGCAGAACCGGGTTTAACACTGAAGCTTTCTTT	CASRTGFNTEAFF
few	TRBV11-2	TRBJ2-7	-	TGTGCCAGCAGCTTAGAACGGCCACTAGAGCAGTACTTC	CASSLERPLEQYF
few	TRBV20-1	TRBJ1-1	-	TGCAGTGCTGCGACAGGACCGAACACTGAAGCTTTCTTT	CSAATGPNTEAFF
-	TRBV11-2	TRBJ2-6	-	TGTGCCAGCCGATCTCTACGGGCCAACGTCCTGACTTTC	CASRSLRANVLTF
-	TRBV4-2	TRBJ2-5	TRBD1	TGTGCCAGCAGCCGACCGGGACAGGGAGTGGAGACCCAGTACTTC	CASSRPGQGVETQYF
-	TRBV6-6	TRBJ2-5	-	TGTGCCAGCACAGTAAGACAAGAGACCCAGTACTTC	CASTVRQETQYF
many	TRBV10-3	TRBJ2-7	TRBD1	TGTGCCATCAGGACAGGGGGAGACTCCTACGAGCAGTACTTC	CAIRTGGDSYEQYF
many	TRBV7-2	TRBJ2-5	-	TGTGCCAGCAGCTTGTTATTCCAGGGGTTCGAGACCCAGTACTTC	CASSLLFQGFETQYF
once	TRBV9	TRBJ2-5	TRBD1	TGTGCCAGCAGCCCCCGACGGGACAGGGCTTGGGAGACCCAGTACTTC	CASSPRRDRAWETQYF
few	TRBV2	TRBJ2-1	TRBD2	TGTGCCAGCGCAACAAGCGGGAGTCCCTACAATGAGCAGTTCTTC	CASATSGSPYNEQFF
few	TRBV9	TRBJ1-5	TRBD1	TGTGCCAGCAGCGGGGGGACAGAACAGCCCCAGCATTTT	CASSGGTEQPQHF
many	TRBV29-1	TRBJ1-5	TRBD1	TGCAGCGTGCGGACAGGGGGTAGCAATCAGCCCCAGCATTTT	CSVRTGGSNQPQHF
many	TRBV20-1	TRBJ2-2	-	TGCAGTGCTAGAAAATCCGATGCCTTGCCCCCGTTTACCGGGGAGCTGTTTTTT	CSARKSDALPPFTGELFF
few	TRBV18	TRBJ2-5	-	TGTGCCAGCTCACGACAACAGGGCCAAGAGACCCAGTACTTC	CASSRQQGQETQYF
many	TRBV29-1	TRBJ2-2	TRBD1	TGCAGCGTTGACCGGGACAGTAACACCGGGGAGCTGTTTTTT	CSVDRDSNTGELFF
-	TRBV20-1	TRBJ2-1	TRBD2	TGCAGTGCTCATTTAGCGGGGGGGCCTCAGATCTCCTACAATGAGCAGTTCTTC	CSAHLAGGPQISYNEQFF
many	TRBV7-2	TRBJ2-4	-	TGTGCCAGCACCCCTCAAGTAGGAGGGGGAAGGGACATTCAGTACTTC	CASTPQVGGGRDIQYF
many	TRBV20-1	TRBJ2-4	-	TGCAGTGCTAGGTGGCAGTTGGCCAAAAACATTCAGTACTTC	CSARWQLAKNIQYF
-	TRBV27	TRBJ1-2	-	TGTGCCAGCAGTTTATATGGGGGCTCTGAAGGCTACACCTTC	CASSLYGGSEGYTF
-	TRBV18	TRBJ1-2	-	TGTGCCAGCTCACCGCGGCAGCCTCAGGCGGTGGGCGGCTACACCTTC	CASSPRQPQAVGGYTF
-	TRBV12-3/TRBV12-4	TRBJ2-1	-	TGTGCCAGCAGGGGGACTCTCTACAATGAGCAGTTCTTC	CASRGTLYNEQFF
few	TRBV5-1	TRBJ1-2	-	TGCGCCAGCAGCCCTCAGGGCCCAAAGAACTATGGCTACACCTTC	CASSPQGPKNYGYTF
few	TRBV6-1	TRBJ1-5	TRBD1	TGTGCCAGCATGTCGGCCAGGGGGAATAGCAATCAGCCCCAGCATTTT	CASMSARGNSNQPQHF
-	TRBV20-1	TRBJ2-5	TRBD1	TGCAGTGCTAGAGCTCTCGGACAGGGGGCCCCCCAAGAGACCCAGTACTTC	CSARALGQGAPQETQYF
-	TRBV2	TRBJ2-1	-	TGTGCCAGCGACCGACGAGACAATGAGCAGTTCTTC	CASDRRDNEQFF
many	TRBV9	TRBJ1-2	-	TGTGCCAGCAGCTTGGGGATGGCGGTCAACTATGGCTACACCTTC	CASSLGMAVNYGYTF
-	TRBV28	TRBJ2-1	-	TGTGCCAGCAAGGGGACTCTCTATGAGCAGTTCTTC	CASKGTLYEQFF
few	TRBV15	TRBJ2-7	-	TGTGCCACCAGCAGAGCCGGGACCAATTCCTACGAGCAGTACTTC	CATSRAGTNSYEQYF
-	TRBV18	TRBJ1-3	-	TGTGCCAGCTCACTCCAGGGAATTACCGGAAACACCATATATTTT	CASSLQGITGNTIYF
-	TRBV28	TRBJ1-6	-	TGTGCCAGCAGTTTCTATTCACCCCTCCACTTT	CASSFYSPLHF
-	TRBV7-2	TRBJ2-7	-	TGTGCCAGCAGCTTAGCGCGGGTCAAGCAGTACTTC	CASSLARVKQYF
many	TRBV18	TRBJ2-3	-	TGTGCCAGCTCACCAGGCGGAGAGGCGCAGTATTTT	CASSPGGEAQYF